This T cell receptor (beta chain) appears in the sequencing data of a study of CD8+CD57+ T cells in acquired aplastic anemia. Study background: Mean yield of DNA from sorted CD4+ and CD8+ cells was roughly 3.2 ug. General observations from the study: Comparison of patients with controls identified roughly 27 shared CD8+ CDR3 sequences. CD8+ Simpson's diversity showed no significant patient-control difference.

Selection for sequencing was limited to patients who had shown CD8+CD57+ cell expansion by flow cytometry. Severe acquired aplastic anemia was present in every patient. Germline assignment: CDR1 KGHSH and CDR2 LQKENI. Trimming took 1 base from V and 5 from J; bases not matched to a gene: 3. The CDR3 sequence is 14 residues long. CDR3 and TCR beta VDJ profiling relied on a genomic DNA template. MiXCR, run by TCRdb on the reads, gives a single entry per CDR3 protein. The sample has 150,000 or so distinct CDR3 sequences, roughly 48% seen once. This clonotype was seen repeatedly, ten times or more. Its antigen is unknown.

The sample taken for sequencing was sorted CD4+, CD8+, or CD8+CD57+ T cells (not recorded which) from PBMCs. V and J are TRBV18 and TRBJ2-5, with 8 bases matching TRBD1. This receptor was taken from a human donor with aplastic anemia. The CDR3 protein is CASSPRRQGETQYF. In DNA form, the CDR3 reads TGTGCCAGCTCACCACGTCGACAGGGGGAGACCCAGTACTTC.